These 10 T cell receptor beta chains share one sample of origin, sequenced in a study of T-cell memory formation after mild COVID-19. TCRdb independently ran MiXCR on the 5' RACE reads; one entry per CDR3 protein. Counted here are almost 250,000 distinct CDR3 sequences, less than 20% occurring once; the ten biggest clones make up over 2%. Sample: PBMCs or a T cell subset sorted from them (not recorded which). Receptors originate from an adult woman who had mild COVID-19 (a few samples of this study predate the infection). Cell type and time point are not known.

The chain joins TRBV5-5 to TRBJ2-5; possibly TRBD1 or TRBD2 for D (5 bases each). CDR1 and CDR2 (germline): SGHKS, YYEKEE (reference sequence). Trimming took 3 bases from V and 4 from J, leaving 19 bases between them. The CDR3 covers 16 residues. The chain's CDR3 is CASSSTGTVRRETQYF. Written as DNA, the CDR3 is TGTGCCAGCAGCTCGACCGGGACGGTGAGGAGAGAGACCCAGTACTTC.

CDR3 sequence reads: CASSPGGGTSNEQFF. Here the CDR3 DNA reads TGCGCCAGCAGCCCCGGGGGCGGGACTAGCAATGAGCAGTTCTTC. The chain links TRBV5-1 to TRBJ2-1; 8 bases line up with TRBD2. Trimming cost V 4 bases and J 6 bases; bases outside gene matches: 9. The CDR3 has 15 amino acids. Looked up from germline, CDR1 is SGHRS and CDR2 is YFSETQ.

This chain uses TRBV5-1 with TRBJ2-7, with D unclear. Germline lookup yields CDR1 SGHRS and CDR2 YFSETQ. Trimming shortened V by 2 bases and J by 4 bases, and 10 bases separated the two germline ends. This CDR3 spans 13 amino acids. Written as DNA, the CDR3 is TGCGCCAGCAGCTTTACAGCTGAGTACGAGCAGTACTTC. It is translated as CASSFTAEYEQYF.

The chain recombines TRBV5-1 with TRBJ2-1; a weak D match, TRBD1 (8 bases). The CDR3 is 18 amino acids. V dropped 3 bases and J dropped 4 bases, with 23 bases sitting between them. The germline V gene has CDR1 SGHRS and CDR2 YFSETQ. The CDR3 reads CASSSDRGGPSGYNEQFF. Here the CDR3 DNA reads TGCGCCAGCAGCTCTGACAGGGGTGGGCCTAGCGGATACAATGAGCAGTTCTTC.

For the CDR3, the DNA is TGCAGTGCTAGAGATCGGGGACAGCGAATCTTCAATGAGCAGTTCTTC. Translation gives CSARDRGQRIFNEQFF. This sequence joins TRBV20-1 and TRBJ2-1; TRBD1 agrees at 7 bases. V trimming: 0 bases; J trimming: 6 bases; junction bases outside the gene matches: 11. The CDR3 runs to 16 residues. Per the germline V gene, CDR1 is DFQATT and CDR2 is SNEGSKA (reference sequence).

This clonotype was counted ten times or more. The chain is built from TRBV10-3 and TRBJ2-7; 8 bases line up with TRBD1. Germline CDR1 reads ENHRY; CDR2 reads SYGVKD. The CDR3 is 12 amino acids. The ends lost 6 bases at V and 6 bases at J; junction bases unmatched: 4. CDR3 amino acids: CAIRDTGGEQYF. The CDR3 DNA reads TGTGCCATCAGGGACACAGGGGGCGAGCAGTACTTC.

The chain uses TRBV7-2 and TRBJ2-3; the D is unclear. Trimming took 0 bases from V and 6 from J, leaving 10 bases between them. CDR1 SGHTA and CDR2 FQGNSA come from the germline V gene. This CDR3 has 14 residues. The CDR3: CASSLAGLGDTQYF. CDR3 sequence (DNA): TGTGCCAGCAGCTTAGCGGGCCTTGGGGATACGCAGTATTTT.

The chain links TRBV24-1 to TRBJ2-6; D is uncertain. V was clipped by 4 bases and J by 3 bases, with 18 bases between them. The CDR3 loop spans 18 amino acids. Germline V gene sequence: CDR1 KGHDR, CDR2 SFDVKD. This CDR3 is CATSDPGRTVYGANVLTF. CDR3 nucleotides: TGTGCCACCAGTGACCCGGGTCGGACCGTCTATGGGGCCAACGTCCTGACTTTC.

The chain is built from TRBV19 and TRBJ1-2; 8 bases map to TRBD1. This CDR3 region has 14 residues. Unmatched junction bases numbered 6, after V lost 5 bases and J lost 4 bases. Germline CDR1 is LNHDA and CDR2 is SQIVND (reference sequence). The CDR3 bases are TGTGCCAGTAGTCCGGACAGGGCCGCCTATGGCTACACCTTC. This sequence encodes CASSPDRAAYGYTF.

This clonotype was seen only a few times. The V call is TRBV5-1, the J call TRBJ2-7; 10 bases are shared with TRBD1. V was clipped by 5 bases and J by 4 bases; unmatched bases: 9. The V gene's germline CDR1 is SGHRS and CDR2 YFSETQ. This CDR3 comprises 15 residues. DNA for the CDR3: TGCGCCAGCAGTGGGAGACAGGGGGCATCTTACGAGCAGTACTTC. Its translation: CASSGRQGASYEQYF.